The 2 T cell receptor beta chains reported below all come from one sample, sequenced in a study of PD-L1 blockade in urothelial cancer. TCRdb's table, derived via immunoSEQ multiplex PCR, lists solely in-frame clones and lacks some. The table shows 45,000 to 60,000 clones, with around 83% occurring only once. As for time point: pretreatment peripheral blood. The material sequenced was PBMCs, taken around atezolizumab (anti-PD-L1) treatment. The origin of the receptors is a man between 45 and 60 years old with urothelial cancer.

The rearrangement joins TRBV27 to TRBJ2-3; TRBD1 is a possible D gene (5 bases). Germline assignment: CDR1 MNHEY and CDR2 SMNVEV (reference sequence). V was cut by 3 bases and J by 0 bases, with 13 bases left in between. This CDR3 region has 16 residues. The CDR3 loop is CASSFKGRASTDTQYF. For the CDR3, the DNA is TGTGCCAGCAGTTTTAAGGGCAGGGCTAGCACAGATACGCAGTATTTT.

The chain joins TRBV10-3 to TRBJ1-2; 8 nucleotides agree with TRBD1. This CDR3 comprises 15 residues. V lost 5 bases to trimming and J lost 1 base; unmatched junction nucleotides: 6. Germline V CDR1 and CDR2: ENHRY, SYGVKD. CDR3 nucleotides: TGTGCCATCAGTCTCCCAGGGGGCATTAACTATGGCTACACCTTC. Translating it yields CAISLPGGINYGYTF.